This TCR beta chain is from a study of control samples from healthy donors and cancer patients. The data were produced by immunoSEQ multiplex PCR, yet TCRdb's version contains in-frame clones alone and is incomplete. The data contain roughly 25,000 clones, under 95% of them singletons. The CDR3 is 15 amino acids. From germline, CDR1 is LNHDA and CDR2 SQIVND (reference sequence). V lost 5 bases and J lost 5; bases outside the gene matches: 6. The chain recombines TRBV19 with TRBJ2-2, with 9 bases that match TRBD1. The material sequenced was PBMCs. This receptor was identified in a man between 50 and 59 years old with lung cancer. The chain's CDR3 is CASSPRTGETGELFF. As DNA, the CDR3 is TGTGCCAGTAGTCCGCGGACAGGGGAAACCGGGGAGCTGTTTTTT.